This is a list of T cell receptor beta chains from one sample in a study of T cell changes during pregnancy in multiple sclerosis. Assay: immunoSEQ multiplex PCR; the TCRdb copy retains only in-frame clones and omits some. This table holds fewer than 50,000 clones, roughly 91% found once. Sequencing was performed on CD8+ T cells from peripheral blood mononuclear cells, taken in the third trimester of pregnancy. The receptors were sampled from a female donor with multiple sclerosis, enrolled in a pregnancy study. CDR3s include the opening cysteine and the closing phenylalanine or tryptophan. D genes are given only for firm matches. Some rows have no size entry. The others give once, few or many, or a class for an expanded clone.

V gene	clone size	D gene	J gene	CDR3 protein	CDR3 DNA
TRBV7-2	few	.	TRBJ1-1	CASSLPPTHKRAFF	TGTGCCAGCAGCTTACCTCCAACACACAAGCGAGCTTTCTTT
TRBV5-1	.	TRBD2	TRBJ2-1	CASSWTGGYNEQFF	TGCGCCAGCAGCTGGACCGGGGGGTACAATGAGCAGTTCTTC
TRBV9	many	TRBD2	TRBJ2-5	CASSAFSGGAKETQYF	TGTGCCAGCAGCGCCTTTAGCGGGGGGGCGAAAGAGACCCAGTACTTC
TRBV28	.	.	TRBJ2-3	CASSRSSPTEATSTDTQYF	TGTGCCAGCAGTAGGTCTAGCCCTACCGAAGCGACTAGCACAGATACGCAGTATTTT
TRBV7-9	.	.	TRBJ2-1	CASSSSPDWRGEQFF	TGTGCCAGCAGCTCCTCCCCGGACTGGAGGGGTGAGCAGTTCTTC
TRBV4-3	.	TRBD1	TRBJ2-2	CASSQIQGAPNTGELFF	TGCGCCAGCAGCCAAATCCAGGGGGCACCGAACACCGGGGAGCTGTTTTTT
TRBV18	.	.	TRBJ2-7	CASSPADTTYEQYF	TGTGCCAGCTCACCGGCAGACACCACCTACGAGCAGTACTTC
TRBV7-8	.	.	TRBJ1-2	CASSLLGRDGYTF	TGTGCCAGCAGCTTACTGGGGAGGGATGGCTACACCTTC
TRBV29-1	.	TRBD1	TRBJ2-3	CSVEDLAGGSTDTQYF	TGCAGCGTTGAAGATCTCGCAGGGGGCAGCACAGATACGCAGTATTTT
TRBV19	.	.	TRBJ1-6	CASSILTLFYNSPLHF	TGTGCCAGTAGTATTTTAACTCTTTTTTATAATTCACCCCTCCACTTT
TRBV28	.	.	TRBJ1-5	CASSLFVLTGFYSNQPQHF	TGTGCCAGCAGTTTATTTGTCTTGACAGGCTTTTATAGCAATCAGCCCCAGCATTTT
TRBV4-3	.	TRBD1	TRBJ1-6	CASSQATGDSSSPLHF	TGCGCCAGCAGCCAAGCTACAGGGGACTCTAGTTCACCCCTCCACTTT
TRBV10-3	.	.	TRBJ2-7	CAISESDMVYEQYF	TGTGCCATCAGTGAGTCGGACATGGTCTACGAGCAGTACTTC
TRBV18	.	.	TRBJ1-1	CAALGARNTEAFF	TGTGCAGCCCTGGGGGCGAGGAACACTGAAGCTTTCTTT